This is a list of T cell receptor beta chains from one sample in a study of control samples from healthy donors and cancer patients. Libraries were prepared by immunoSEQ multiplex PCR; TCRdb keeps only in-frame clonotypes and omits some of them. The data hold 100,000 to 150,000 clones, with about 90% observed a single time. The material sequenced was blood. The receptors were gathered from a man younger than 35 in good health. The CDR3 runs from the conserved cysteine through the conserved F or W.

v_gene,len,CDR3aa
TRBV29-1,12,CSVVSGNTEAFF
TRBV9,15,CASSVGRGSSYEQYF
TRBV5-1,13,CASSRRGGQTQYF
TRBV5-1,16,CASSLTSSVSNTEAFF
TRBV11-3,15,CASSSSGSRTGELFF
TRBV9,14,CASSPQSSNEKLFF
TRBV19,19,CASSILNSGSLNSYNEQFF
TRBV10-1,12,CASRSKAYEQYF
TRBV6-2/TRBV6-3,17,CASSYVGYSGENTEAFF
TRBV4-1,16,CASSQEGKGNNEKLFF
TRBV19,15,CASSIVSLSYNEQFF
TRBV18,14,CASSPVEGLVAQYF
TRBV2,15,CASSPGAASNYGYTF
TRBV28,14,CASIEDIRTGELFF
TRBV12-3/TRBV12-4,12,CASSKEAYEQYF
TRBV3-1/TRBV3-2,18,CASSQVGAGWTMGTEAFF
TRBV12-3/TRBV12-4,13,CASSRTGNGELFF
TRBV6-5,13,CASREMGAGELFF
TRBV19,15,CASSGASGGTYEQYF
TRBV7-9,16,CASSSIRQATNEKLFF
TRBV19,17,CASSIRGQGKVSQPQHF
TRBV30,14,CAWSRTGGNQPQHF
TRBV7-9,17,CASSLSGLLSSGNTIYF